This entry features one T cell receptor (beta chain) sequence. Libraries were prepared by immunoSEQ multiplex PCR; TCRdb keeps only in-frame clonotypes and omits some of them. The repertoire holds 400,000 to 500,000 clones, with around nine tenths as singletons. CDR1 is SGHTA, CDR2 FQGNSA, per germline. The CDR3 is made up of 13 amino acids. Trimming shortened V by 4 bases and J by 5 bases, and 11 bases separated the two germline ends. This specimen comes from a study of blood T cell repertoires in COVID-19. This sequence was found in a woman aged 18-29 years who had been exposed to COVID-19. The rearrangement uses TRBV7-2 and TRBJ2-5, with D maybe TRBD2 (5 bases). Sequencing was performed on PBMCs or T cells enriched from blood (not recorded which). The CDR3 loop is CASSSHPGETQYF. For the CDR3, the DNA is TGTGCCAGCAGCTCACACCCGGGGGAGACCCAGTACTTC.